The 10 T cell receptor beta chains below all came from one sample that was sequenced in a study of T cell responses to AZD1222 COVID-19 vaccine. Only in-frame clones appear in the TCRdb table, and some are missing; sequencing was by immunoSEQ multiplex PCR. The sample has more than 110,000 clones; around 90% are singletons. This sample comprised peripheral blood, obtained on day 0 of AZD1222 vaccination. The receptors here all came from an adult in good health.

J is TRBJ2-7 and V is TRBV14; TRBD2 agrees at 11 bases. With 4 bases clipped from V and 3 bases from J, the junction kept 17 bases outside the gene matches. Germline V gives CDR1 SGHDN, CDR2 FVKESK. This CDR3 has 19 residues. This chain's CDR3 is CASSREKIFPGLAVYEQYF. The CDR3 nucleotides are TGTGCCAGCAGCCGGGAGAAGATATTCCCGGGACTAGCGGTCTACGAGCAGTACTTC.

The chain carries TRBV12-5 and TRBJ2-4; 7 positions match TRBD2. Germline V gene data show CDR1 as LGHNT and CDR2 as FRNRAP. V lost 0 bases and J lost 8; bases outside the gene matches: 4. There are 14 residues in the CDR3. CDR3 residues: CASGLVRGDHIQYF. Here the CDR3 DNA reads TGTGCTAGTGGTTTGGTACGGGGGGATCACATTCAGTACTTC.

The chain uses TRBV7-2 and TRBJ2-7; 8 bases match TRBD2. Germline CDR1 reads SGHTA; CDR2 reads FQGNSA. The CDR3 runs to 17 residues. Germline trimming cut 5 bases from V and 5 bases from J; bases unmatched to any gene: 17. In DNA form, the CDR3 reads TGTGCCAGCAGCCCCCGGAGCGGGAGACTTAACGCCCACGAGCAGTACTTC. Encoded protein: CASSPRSGRLNAHEQYF.

This chain's CDR3 is CASSRHLSNQPQHF. The CDR3 coding sequence is TGTGCCAGCTCACGACATCTTAGCAATCAGCCCCAGCATTTT. This chain uses TRBV18 with TRBJ1-5; D uncertain. The germline V gene encodes CDR1 KGHSH and CDR2 LQKENI. There are 14 residues in the CDR3. Trimming took off 4 bases at V and 0 bases at J, with 7 bases between the two ends.

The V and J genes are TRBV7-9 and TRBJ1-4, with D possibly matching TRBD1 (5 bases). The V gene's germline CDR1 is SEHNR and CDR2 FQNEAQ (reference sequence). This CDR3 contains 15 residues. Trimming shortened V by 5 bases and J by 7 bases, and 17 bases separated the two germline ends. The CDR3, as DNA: TGTGCCAGCAGCGCCATGGGGGTCGAAGGTGAAAAACTGTTTTTT. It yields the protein CASSAMGVEGEKLFF.

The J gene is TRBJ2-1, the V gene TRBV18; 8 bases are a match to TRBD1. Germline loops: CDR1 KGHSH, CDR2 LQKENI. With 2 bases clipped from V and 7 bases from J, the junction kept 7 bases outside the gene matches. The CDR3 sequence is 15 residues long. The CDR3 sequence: CASSPGQGARNEQFF. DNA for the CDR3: TGTGCCAGCTCACCAGGGCAGGGGGCGCGGAATGAGCAGTTCTTC.

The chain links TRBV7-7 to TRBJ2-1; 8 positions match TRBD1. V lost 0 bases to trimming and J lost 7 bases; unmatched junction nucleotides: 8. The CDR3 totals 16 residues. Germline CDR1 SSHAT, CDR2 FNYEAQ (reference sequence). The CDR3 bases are TGTGCCAGCAGCTTAGCACAGGGGGTAACGACGAATGAGCAGTTCTTC. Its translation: CASSLAQGVTTNEQFF.

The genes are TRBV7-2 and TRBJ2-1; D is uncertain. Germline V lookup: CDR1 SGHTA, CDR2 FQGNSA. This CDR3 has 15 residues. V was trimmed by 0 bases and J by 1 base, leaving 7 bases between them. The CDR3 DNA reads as TGTGCCAGCAGCTTAGCCACCGGGTCCTACAATGAGCAGTTCTTC. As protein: CASSLATGSYNEQFF.

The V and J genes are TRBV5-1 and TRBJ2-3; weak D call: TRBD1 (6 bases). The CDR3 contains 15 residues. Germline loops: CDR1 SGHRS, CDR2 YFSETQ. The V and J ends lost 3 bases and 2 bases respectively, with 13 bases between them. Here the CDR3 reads CASSWQGSPTDTQYF. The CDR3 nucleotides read TGCGCCAGCAGCTGGCAGGGGTCCCCCACAGATACGCAGTATTTT.

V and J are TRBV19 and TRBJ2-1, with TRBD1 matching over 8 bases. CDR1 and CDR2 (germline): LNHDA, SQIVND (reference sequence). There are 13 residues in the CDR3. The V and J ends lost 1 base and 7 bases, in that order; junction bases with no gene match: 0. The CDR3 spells CASSIGTGNEQFF. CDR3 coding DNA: TGTGCCAGTAGTATAGGGACAGGGAATGAGCAGTTCTTC.